A selection of T cell receptor beta chains follows, all from one sample in a study of shared clonotypes between healthy human individuals. Measured with immunoSEQ multiplex PCR; TCRdb has only the in-frame clones, and not every one. The table includes approximately 530,000 clones, roughly 95% detected once. The sequencing sample was made of naive CD4+ T cells sorted from blood. These receptors were collected from a woman between 25 and 40 years old in good health. CDR3s include the opening cysteine and the closing phenylalanine or tryptophan. D genes are given only for firm matches. Only part of the rows carry a size: once, few, many, or a class if the clone is expanded.

clone size	J gene	D gene	V gene	CDR3 protein	CDR3 DNA
NA	TRBJ2-3	NA	TRBV27	CASSPNRARGTDTQYF	TGTGCCAGCAGTCCCAACAGGGCAAGGGGCACAGATACGCAGTATTTT
NA	TRBJ2-2	NA	TRBV11-2	CASSSRPPRPTNTGELFF	TGTGCCAGCAGCTCCCGTCCCCCTAGACCAACGAACACCGGGGAGCTGTTTTTT
NA	TRBJ2-3	NA	TRBV11-3	CASSLGSYRTDTQYF	TGTGCCAGCAGCTTAGGATCCTACCGCACAGATACGCAGTATTTT
NA	TRBJ1-1	NA	TRBV2	CASRLGGDTEAFF	TGTGCCAGCAGGCTGGGCGGAGACACTGAAGCTTTCTTT
NA	TRBJ2-7	NA	TRBV10-3	CAISANSYEQYF	TGTGCCATCAGTGCCAACTCCTACGAGCAGTACTTC
NA	TRBJ2-7	NA	TRBV21-1	CASSNHYEQYF	TGTGCCAGCAGCAACCACTACGAGCAGTACTTC
NA	TRBJ2-7	TRBD1	TRBV28	CASSLPRPGQLSYEQYF	TGTGCCAGCAGTTTACCCCGACCGGGACAGCTGTCCTACGAGCAGTACTTC
NA	TRBJ1-1	TRBD1	TRBV12-5	CASGSAPGPRGTEAFF	TGTGCTAGTGGTTCCGCACCGGGACCCAGGGGGACTGAAGCTTTCTTT
NA	TRBJ2-7	TRBD1	TRBV7-9	CASSLAGTDYYEQYF	TGTGCCAGCAGCTTAGCGGGGACAGATTACTACGAGCAGTACTTC
NA	TRBJ2-2	NA	TRBV7-3	CASSPTNTGELFF	TGTGCCAGCAGCCCTACGAACACCGGGGAGCTGTTTTTT
NA	TRBJ2-1	NA	TRBV18	CASSPANPSYNEQFF	TGTGCCAGCTCACCTGCGAACCCCTCCTACAATGAGCAGTTCTTC
NA	TRBJ2-1	NA	TRBV19	CASSIGPAPGRNEQFF	TGTGCCAGTAGTATAGGGCCCGCGCCCGGGCGCAATGAGCAGTTCTTC
NA	TRBJ2-2	NA	TRBV5-1	CASSLESGSGTGELFF	TGCGCCAGCAGCTTGGAGTCGGGTTCGGGCACCGGGGAGCTGTTTTTT
NA	TRBJ2-7	NA	TRBV18	CASSPPGQSYEQYF	TGTGCCAGCTCACCTCCGGGACAATCCTACGAGCAGTACTTC
NA	TRBJ1-1	NA	TRBV5-4	CASSQTQAGRAFF	TGTGCCAGCAGCCAAACCCAGGCAGGTAGAGCTTTCTTT
few	TRBJ2-2	TRBD1	TRBV7-3	CASSLTRTGNTGELFF	TGTGCCAGCAGCTTAACCCGGACAGGCAACACCGGGGAGCTGTTTTTT
NA	TRBJ1-1	NA	TRBV6-1	CASMSGFGTEAFF	TGTGCCAGCATGTCCGGCTTCGGGACTGAAGCTTTCTTT
NA	TRBJ2-1	TRBD1	TRBV28	CASSSRTGSSYNEQFF	TGTGCCAGCAGTTCCAGGACAGGTAGCTCCTACAATGAGCAGTTCTTC
NA	TRBJ1-1	TRBD1	TRBV5-1	CASSVWTGDTEAFF	TGCGCCAGCAGCGTGTGGACAGGGGATACTGAAGCTTTCTTT
NA	TRBJ2-3	TRBD2	TRBV7-8	CASSPWTSGSRDTQYF	TGTGCCAGCAGCCCGTGGACTAGCGGGAGTAGGGATACGCAGTATTTT
NA	TRBJ1-2	TRBD1	TRBV28	CASSRQGADGYTF	TGTGCCAGCAGTCGACAGGGGGCGGATGGCTACACCTTC
NA	TRBJ1-1	NA	TRBV11-2	CASSHDRGNTEAFF	TGTGCCAGCAGCCACGACCGGGGGAACACTGAAGCTTTCTTT
NA	TRBJ2-1	NA	TRBV2	CASSERDQGYNEQFF	TGTGCCAGCAGTGAAAGAGACCAGGGCTACAATGAGCAGTTCTTC
NA	TRBJ2-1	NA	TRBV6-1	CASTQGGAYEQFF	TGTGCCAGCACCCAGGGGGGGGCATATGAGCAGTTCTTC
NA	TRBJ1-3	NA	TRBV6-5	CASHSSGNTIYF	TGTGCCAGCCACTCCTCTGGAAACACCATATATTTT
NA	TRBJ2-5	TRBD2	TRBV4-1	CASSPGLAGVVETQYF	TGCGCCAGCAGCCCGGGACTAGCGGGAGTTGTTGAGACCCAGTACTTC
NA	TRBJ2-7	NA	TRBV5-5	CASSFDGSYEQYF	TGTGCCAGCAGCTTTGACGGCTCCTACGAGCAGTACTTC
NA	TRBJ2-7	TRBD1	TRBV29-1	CSVSGTGDYEQYF	TGCAGCGTTTCCGGGACAGGGGACTACGAGCAGTACTTC
NA	TRBJ2-3	TRBD2	TRBV5-1	CASSPGLAGEGTQYF	TGCGCCAGCAGCCCAGGACTAGCGGGGGAAGGTACGCAGTATTTT
NA	TRBJ1-2	NA	TRBV5-1	CASSLRGPGGYGYTF	TGCGCCAGCAGCCTACGGGGCCCCGGAGGCTATGGCTACACCTTC
NA	TRBJ1-4	TRBD1	TRBV25-1	CASSDSGQGKEKLFF	TGTGCCAGCAGTGATTCTGGACAGGGTAAAGAAAAACTGTTTTTT
once	TRBJ2-7	NA	TRBV28	CASSFEAVHYYEQYF	TGTGCCAGCAGTTTCGAGGCCGTCCACTACTACGAGCAGTACTTC
NA	TRBJ2-7	TRBD1	TRBV6-1	CASAEQTGVEQYF	TGTGCCAGCGCCGAACAAACAGGGGTCGAGCAGTACTTC
NA	TRBJ2-6	TRBD1	TRBV9	CASSVDGTGLNHGANVLTF	TGTGCCAGCAGCGTAGATGGGACAGGGCTTAATCATGGGGCCAACGTCCTGACTTTC
NA	TRBJ2-5	NA	TRBV7-9	CASSRDPAQAQYF	TGTGCCAGCAGCCGCGACCCGGCTCAGGCCCAGTACTTC
NA	TRBJ1-2	NA	TRBV2	CASREALYYGYTF	TGTGCCAGCAGGGAGGCCCTCTACTATGGCTACACCTTC
NA	TRBJ2-5	NA	TRBV6-6	CASRLQGTRETQYF	TGTGCCAGCAGACTACAGGGAACAAGGGAGACCCAGTACTTC
NA	TRBJ2-7	TRBD2	TRBV10-3	CAISRGSGIEQYF	TGTGCCATCAGTCGTGGGAGCGGGATCGAGCAGTACTTC
NA	TRBJ1-1	NA	TRBV28	CASGPAAADMNTEAFF	TGTGCCAGCGGTCCGGCGGCAGCTGACATGAACACTGAAGCTTTCTTT
NA	TRBJ2-7	TRBD2	TRBV9	CASSVSGTSGTYEQYF	TGTGCCAGCAGCGTGTCCGGGACTAGCGGGACCTACGAGCAGTACTTC
NA	TRBJ1-4	NA	TRBV27	CASQGEKLFF	TGTGCCAGCCAGGGGGAAAAACTGTTTTTT
NA	TRBJ1-5	TRBD1	TRBV7-8	CASSLTSGGWGNQPQHF	TGTGCCAGCAGCTTAACTTCAGGGGGCTGGGGCAATCAGCCCCAGCATTTT